Listed below are T cell receptor beta chains from one sample, sequenced in a study of T cell repertoires in cytomegalovirus infection. TCRdb re-called the reads through MiXCR, storing one row per CDR3 protein. The sample includes hundreds of thousands of distinct CDR3 sequences, under 40% of them seen just once. Sequences were obtained from PBMCs. The source of these receptors is a human donor in good health (CMV status not recorded). Some clones in this sample may be carry-over from other donors' samples. Each CDR3 is given with its conserved first and last residue. Fields, in order: CDR3 length, J gene, V gene, CDR3 protein.

length: 17; J: TRBJ1-5; V: TRBV6-2/TRBV6-3; CDR3: CASTDQVGQGAAQPQHF
length: 14; J: TRBJ2-7; V: TRBV28; CDR3: CASTTRGLTYEQYF
length: 15; J: TRBJ1-2; V: TRBV4-1; CDR3: CASSIRDRDNYGYTF
length: 15; J: TRBJ2-3; V: TRBV7-6; CDR3: CASSTRQGMTDTQYF
length: 14; J: TRBJ1-6; V: TRBV2; CDR3: CASGLTGDNSPLHF
length: 15; J: TRBJ2-2; V: TRBV6-2/TRBV6-3; CDR3: CASSFQGANTWELFF
length: 12; J: TRBJ2-1; V: TRBV18; CDR3: CASSNSGLEQFF
length: 13; J: TRBJ1-1; V: TRBV28; CDR3: CASSLLVSTDAFF
length: 12; J: TRBJ2-7; V: TRBV19; CDR3: CASGSRLGEQYF
length: 14; J: TRBJ2-5; V: TRBV6-5; CDR3: CASSYLGPSETQYF
length: 20; J: TRBJ1-5; V: TRBV19; CDR3: CASSILTPPVGGRSNQPQHF
length: 16; J: TRBJ2-7; V: TRBV4-1; CDR3: CASSPIGTGDSYEQYF
length: 13; J: TRBJ1-5; V: TRBV28; CDR3: CARTPRVGQPQHF
length: 14; J: TRBJ1-5; V: TRBV6-6; CDR3: CAGSNTYSNQPQHF
length: 16; J: TRBJ2-4; V: TRBV5-5; CDR3: CASSIGLAGAQNIQYF